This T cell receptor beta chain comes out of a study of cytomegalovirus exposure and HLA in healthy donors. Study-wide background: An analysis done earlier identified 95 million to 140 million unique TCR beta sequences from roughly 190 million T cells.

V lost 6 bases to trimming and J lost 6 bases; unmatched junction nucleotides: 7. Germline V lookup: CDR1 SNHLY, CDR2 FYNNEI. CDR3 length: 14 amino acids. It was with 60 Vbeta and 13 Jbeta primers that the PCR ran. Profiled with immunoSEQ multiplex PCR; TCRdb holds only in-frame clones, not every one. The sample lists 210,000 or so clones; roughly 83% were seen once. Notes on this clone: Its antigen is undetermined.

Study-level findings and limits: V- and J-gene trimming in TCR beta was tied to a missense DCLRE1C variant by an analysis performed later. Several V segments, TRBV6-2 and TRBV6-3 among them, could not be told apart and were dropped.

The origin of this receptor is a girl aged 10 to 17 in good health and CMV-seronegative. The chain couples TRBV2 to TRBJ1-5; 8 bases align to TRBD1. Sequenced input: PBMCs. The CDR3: CASRHPGGGQPQHF. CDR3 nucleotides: TGTGCCAGCAGGCACCCAGGGGGCGGTCAGCCCCAGCATTTT.